This T cell receptor beta chain was profiled in a study of molecular identifiers for immune sequencing clone quantification (dated by TCRdb to the late 2010s). Study-level background: For a replicate experiment, RNA from around 20,000 or 100,000 naive CD8 T cells was divided into five aliquots, and four of the five aliquots were sequenced. The study was a methods study using CD8 T cells to benchmark molecular-identifier clustering-based TCR repertoire sequencing (MIDCIRS) and TCR RNA copy counting. Results and caveats for the whole study, not just this receptor: Naive libraries contained spiked-in Jurkat TCR RNA (approximately nine copies' worth), which is not part of the donor repertoire. Clones above 20 RNA copies held over 99% of molecules in CMV-specific effector cells but under 1% in naive cells. When barcode sub-clustering was omitted, TCR diversity was inflated by chimeric consensus sequences, with chimeras reaching as high as 47%. A single cell's worth of spiked-in Jurkat TCR RNA was reported detectable even among 750,000 to 1,000,000 naive CD8 T cells. Modeling estimated 2.5 to 3.5 recovered TCR RNA copies per cell, compared with about 10 by digital PCR, which implies 30% to 35% capture efficiency. Highly expanded clone sizes could be underestimated because identical TCR molecules may share a barcode.

Note on this clonotype: Its specific antigen is unknown. No qualities accompany the bases; no much larger clone lies one base away.

Naive CD8 T cell libraries were made from roughly 18,000 to 920,000 sorted cells using 10%, 30% or 50% of purified RNA. On a BD FACSAria II, naive CD8 T cells were FACS-sorted as CD8+CD4-CCR7+CD45RA+ and collected into RLT Plus buffer. Roughly ten TCR copies' worth of Jurkat RNA were spiked into roughly 19,000-1,000,000 naive CD8 T cell samples to test detection sensitivity. CD8 T cells were enriched using RosetteSep CD8+ T Cell Enrichment Cocktail and Ficoll-Paque, and the enriched cells then underwent ACK red cell lysis. Library preparation used PCR. TCRdb names NextSeq 500 as the instrument used. Preparation of bulk TCR libraries followed a previously described approach, with the TCR primers listed in Table S5. Purification of total RNA was performed with the Qiagen AllPrep DNA/RNA kit. Before analysis, reads from multiple sequencing runs of one library were combined. In the source study's methods: Only reads with exact TCR constant sequence were kept, trimmed to 150 nt, and grouped by their 12-nt molecular barcodes. Within each barcode group, reads were sub-clustered at a 15% Levenshtein threshold, and quality-weighted consensus sequences were built per RNA molecule. Non-functional sequences were discarded, and so were lower-count sequences lying one edit away from another sequence. On the basis of fitting two negative binomial distributions, barcode sub-clusters with fewer than 20% of the maximum read count were discarded. Starting from the raw public reads, TCRdb applied fastp trimming at Q25, assembled clones with MiXCR and retained in-frame beta chains. Entries are consolidated by CDR3 protein sequence, retaining the most common genes and DNA. The V and J calls were not made by the authors but by TCRdb's processing. The sample contains under 350,000 distinct CDR3 sequences, roughly 24% of them found a single time. The ten largest clones add up to roughly 0.7% of the sample.

This TCR was recovered from a human donor in good health. Some libraries in this study had Jurkat cell RNA spiked in. What was sequenced was naive CD8+ T cells from blood, with Jurkat cell RNA spiked in. The sample's cell subset or site, from its label and the paper: FACS-sorted CD8+CD4-CCR7+CD45RA+ naive T cells.

The CDR3 in this case is CARGGQPNNEQFF. Here is the DNA: TGTGCCAGAGGGGGGCAACCTAACAATGAGCAGTTCTTC. The chain is assembled from TRBV2 and TRBJ2-1; the D call is tentative, TRBD1 or TRBD2, as each matches 6 bases. CDR1 and CDR2 were assigned from the germline V gene as SNHLY and FYNNEI. The CDR3, cysteine through phenylalanine, is 13 amino acids long. Of the read, only the CDR3 DNA is kept; its 39 bases are in frame from base 1. V is pared back by 9 bases and J by 5 bases, with 14 bases lying between the germline termini. This CDR3, with the reference TRBV2 and TRBJ2-1 proteins standing in past its ends, gives the full variable domain EPEVTQTPSHQVTQMGQEVILRCVPISNHLYFYWYRQILGQKVEFLVSFYNNEISEKSEIFDDQFSVERPDGSNFTLKIRSTKLEDSAMYFCARGGQPNNEQFFGPGTRLTVL.